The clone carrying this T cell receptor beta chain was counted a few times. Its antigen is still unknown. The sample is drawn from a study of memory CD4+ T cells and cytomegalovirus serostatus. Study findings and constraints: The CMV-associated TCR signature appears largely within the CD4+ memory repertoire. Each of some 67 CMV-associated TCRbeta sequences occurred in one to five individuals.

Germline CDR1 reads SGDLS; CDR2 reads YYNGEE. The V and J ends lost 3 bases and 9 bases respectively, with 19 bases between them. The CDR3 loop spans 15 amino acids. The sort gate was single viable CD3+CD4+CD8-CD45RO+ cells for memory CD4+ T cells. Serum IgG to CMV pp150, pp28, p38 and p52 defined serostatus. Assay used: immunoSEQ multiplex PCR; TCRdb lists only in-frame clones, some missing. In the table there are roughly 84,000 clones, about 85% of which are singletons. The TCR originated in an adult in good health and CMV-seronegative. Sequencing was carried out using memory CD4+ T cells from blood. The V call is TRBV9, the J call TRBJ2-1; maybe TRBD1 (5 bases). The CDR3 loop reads CASSAALGHWGEQFF. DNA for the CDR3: TGTGCCAGCAGCGCCGCCTTAGGACATTGGGGTGAGCAGTTCTTC. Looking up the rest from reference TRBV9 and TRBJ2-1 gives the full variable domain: DSGVTQTPKHLITATGQRVTLRCSPRSGDLSVYWYQQSLDQGLQFLIQYYNGEERAKGNILERFSAQQFPDLHSELNLSSLELGDSALYFCASSAALGHWGEQFFGPGTRLTVL.